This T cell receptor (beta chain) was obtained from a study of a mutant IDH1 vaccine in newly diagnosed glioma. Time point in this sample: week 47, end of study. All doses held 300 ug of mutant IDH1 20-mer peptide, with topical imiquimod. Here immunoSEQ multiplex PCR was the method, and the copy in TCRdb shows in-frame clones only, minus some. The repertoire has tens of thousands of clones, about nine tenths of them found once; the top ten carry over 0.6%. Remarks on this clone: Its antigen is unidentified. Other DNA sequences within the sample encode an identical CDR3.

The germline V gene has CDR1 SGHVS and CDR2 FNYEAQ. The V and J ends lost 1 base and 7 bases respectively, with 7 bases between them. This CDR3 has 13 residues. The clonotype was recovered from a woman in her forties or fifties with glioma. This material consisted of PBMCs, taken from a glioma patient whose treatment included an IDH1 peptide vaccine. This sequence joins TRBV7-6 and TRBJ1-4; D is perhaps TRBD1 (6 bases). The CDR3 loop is CASSLETGEKLFF. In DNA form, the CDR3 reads TGTGCCAGCAGCTTAGAGACAGGTGAAAAACTGTTTTTT.